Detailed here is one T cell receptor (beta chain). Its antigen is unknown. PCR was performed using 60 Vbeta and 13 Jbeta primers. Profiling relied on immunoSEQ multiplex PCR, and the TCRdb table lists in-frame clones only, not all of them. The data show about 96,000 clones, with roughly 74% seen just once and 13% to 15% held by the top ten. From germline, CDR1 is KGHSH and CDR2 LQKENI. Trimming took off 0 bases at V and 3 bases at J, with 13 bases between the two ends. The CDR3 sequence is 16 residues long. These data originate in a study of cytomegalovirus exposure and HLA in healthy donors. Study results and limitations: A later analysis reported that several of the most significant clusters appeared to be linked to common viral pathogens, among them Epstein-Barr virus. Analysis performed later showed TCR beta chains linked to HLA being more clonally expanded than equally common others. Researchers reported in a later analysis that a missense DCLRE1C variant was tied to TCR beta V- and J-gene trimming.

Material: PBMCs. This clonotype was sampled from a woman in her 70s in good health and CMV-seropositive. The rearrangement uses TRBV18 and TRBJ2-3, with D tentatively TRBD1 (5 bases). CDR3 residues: CASSPPGRVGTDTQYF. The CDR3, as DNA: TGTGCCAGCTCACCACCCGGCAGGGTGGGAACAGATACGCAGTATTTT.